This T cell receptor (beta chain) derives from a study of T cell changes during pregnancy in multiple sclerosis. Germline V gene lookup returns CDR1 SGHTA and CDR2 FQGNSA. The CDR3 consists of 15 residues. J gave up 5 bases and V 1 base, and 3 bases lay outside the gene matches. Method: immunoSEQ multiplex PCR; TCRdb's copy keeps in-frame clones and lacks some. The sample shows about 69,000 clones, roughly 88% of them seen only once. The rearrangement links TRBV7-2 to TRBJ1-1; 11 bases fit TRBD1. The clonotype was recovered from a female donor with multiple sclerosis, enrolled in a pregnancy study. Sample: peripheral blood, taken in the third trimester of pregnancy. The CDR3 region is CASSLGGQGVTEAFF. The CDR3 DNA reads TGTGCCAGCAGCTTAGGGGGACAGGGGGTTACTGAAGCTTTCTTT.